This TCR beta chain derives from a study of graft-versus-host responses after intestinal transplantation. Study summary: Grafts were multivisceral, liver-intestinal, or isolated intestinal. Overall study findings and caveats: HvG clone declines early post-transplant were associated with peak circulating GvH levels. Where graft-donor T cell macrochimerism was present, patients had high graft-versus-host to host-versus-graft clonal ratios in allografts.

Trimming pared 3 bases from V and 4 bases from J, leaving 29 bases between. This CDR3 has 20 amino acids. Germline assignment: CDR1 SGHVS and CDR2 FQNEAQ. A remark on this clone: As yet, its antigen is unknown.

Here immunoSEQ multiplex PCR was the method, and the copy in TCRdb shows in-frame clones only, minus some. The table shows tens of thousands of clones, with around 91% occurring only once. Sequencing used PBMCs, obtained about 120 days after intestinal transplantation. The chain has TRBV7-8 and TRBJ2-3, with D possibly being TRBD2 (6 bases). The clonotype originates from a human patient who received an intestinal transplant, so some T cells may come from the graft donor. In nucleotides, the CDR3 is TGTGCCAGCAGCTTCTTGCTCCGGGACTCCGAAGTCGTGAGCCCAGATACGCAGTATTTT. Translation: CASSFLLRDSEVVSPDTQYF.